This T cell receptor beta chain originates from a study of STAT5B mutations in CD4+ large granular lymphocyte leukemia. Clones were sequenced by immunoSEQ multiplex PCR, and TCRdb holds only the in-frame ones, with some missing. The sample contains 37,000 or so clones, roughly 81% of which appear only once. Specimen: CD4+ T cells from blood buffy coats. This receptor was taken from a human donor in good health.

CDR3 nucleotide sequence: TGTGCCAGCAGTTTAAAAGAAACTAACTATGGCTACACCTTC. Its protein is CASSLKETNYGYTF. The rearrangement joins TRBV27 to TRBJ1-2; D remains unclear. The CDR3 is 14 amino acids. In germline, CDR1 is MNHEY, CDR2 SMNVEV (reference sequence). Trimming removed 2 bases from V and 0 bases from J, with 7 bases in between.